These 3 T cell receptor beta chains were sequenced from one sample in a study of metastatic and nonmetastatic thyroid tumors. TCRdb reprocessed the PCR reads using MiXCR. This table holds over 12,000 clones, roughly 25% found once. Each patient went into thyroid surgery without having received any treatment. The sequenced sample was tumor tissue. These receptors were taken from a female donor with papillary thyroid cancer or a benign thyroid nodule (not recorded which). Some clones in this sample may be carry-over from other donors' samples.

This clone has just a few counts. The chain links TRBV2 to TRBJ2-7; no clear D. The CDR3 has 11 residues. The germline V and J ends were trimmed by 6 bases and 5 bases, with 8 bases remaining between them. Per germline, CDR1 SNHLY and CDR2 FYNNEI. CDR3 coding DNA: TGTGCCAGCAGAGATTTCGACGAGCAGTACTTC. Protein sequence: CASRDFDEQYF.

In its sample, this clone was seen a few times. This sequence joins TRBV10-2 and TRBJ2-7, with 10 positions matching TRBD1. Looked up from germline, CDR1 is WSHSY and CDR2 is SAAADI. Trimming took 10 bases from V and 5 from J; bases not matched to a gene: 8. There are 13 residues in the CDR3. CDR3 protein: CATMTGGGHEQYF. DNA for the CDR3: TGCGCCACCATGACAGGGGGCGGACACGAGCAGTACTTC.

With regard to this clone: The junction differs from germline at one of its ends, possibly a read error. The chain combines TRBV18 with TRBJ2-1; TRBD2 agrees at 7 bases. Germline assignment: CDR1 KGHSH and CDR2 LQKENI. The CDR3 extends over 17 amino acids. This CDR3 reads CASSPRGGKPLYNERFF. The DNA for the CDR3 is TGTGCCAGCTCACCACGCGGGGGTAAACCACTATACAATGAGCGGTTCTTC.